This TCR beta chain came from a study of T cells in Graves' hyperthyroidism and ophthalmopathy. The TCR beta CDR3 regions underwent amplification using RNA transcripts as the source. First-round RT-PCR of the TCR CDR3 relied on the HTBI primer set. TCRdb reprocessed the multiplex PCR reads via MiXCR and lists one record per CDR3 protein. The table has over 650,000 distinct CDR3 sequences, about 16% seen once. Study conclusions and caveats: Blood samples included most of the expanded thyroid clonotypes exceeding 0.001.

Of note for this clonotype: The target antigen is unknown.

The CDR3 is 14 residues long. The V gene's germline CDR1 is MNHEY and CDR2 SVGEGT. The V end was cut by 9 bases, the J end by 7 bases, with 21 bases between. The sequencing input was blood. This TCR derives from a young man with Graves' hyperthyroidism. The chain employs TRBV6-2 or TRBV6-3 and TRBJ2-5; D unclear. The CDR3 sequence: CASRTHEARATQYF. In DNA form, the CDR3 reads TGTGCCAGTCGGACGCACGAAGCAAGAGCGACCCAGTACTTC.